This T cell receptor beta chain originates from a study of T-cell memory formation after mild COVID-19. TCRdb fed the 5' RACE reads into MiXCR, producing one record per CDR3 protein. The table has nearly 350,000 distinct CDR3 sequences, over 10% seen once; the top ten hold 20% to 25%. This clonotype was seen once. Germline CDR1 reads DFQATT; CDR2 reads SNEGSKA (reference sequence). The CDR3 totals 13 residues. Trimming removed 7 bases at V and 7 bases at J, with 19 bases between. V usage is TRBV20-1 and J usage is TRBJ1-2; perhaps TRBD1 as D (6 bases). The sequence was obtained from a man between 18 and 35 years old who had mild COVID-19 (a few samples of this study predate the infection). Cell type and time point are not known. What was sequenced was PBMCs or a T cell subset sorted from them (not recorded which). The DNA for the CDR3 is TGCAGTGGAGGAGGGGCAGGGGATTTTGGCTACACCTTC. It yields the protein CSGGGAGDFGYTF.